This T cell receptor beta chain comes out of a study of early T cells in non-severe SARS-CoV-2 infection. Study context: Sequencing used unsorted whole-blood bulk RNA, so chains lack pairing. The study's findings and limits: Private and CD4 specificities were missed by VDJdb matching, skewed to anti-spike CD8.

V lost 6 bases and J lost 5, with 16 bases in between. The CDR3 is made up of 15 amino acids. CDR1 is MNHEY, CDR2 SVGEGT, per germline. This clonotype was found many times. Its antigen remains unknown. Individually, cDNA molecules had unique molecular identifiers attached to them. TCRdb recomputed calls from the 5' RACE reads with MiXCR, one row per CDR3 protein. This table has around 47,000 distinct CDR3 sequences, about a tenth appearing once. This receptor was identified in an adult who was a healthcare worker with PCR-confirmed SARS-CoV-2 infection or an uninfected control (not recorded which). This chain uses TRBV6-2 or TRBV6-3 with TRBJ2-2; D is possibly TRBD1 or TRBD2 (5 bases each). Sequencing input: whole blood. In DNA, the CDR3 is TGTGCCAGCAGCCCCTTCGGGGCGCAAACCGGGGAGCTGTTTTTT. Residues: CASSPFGAQTGELFF.